Presented here are 11 T cell receptor beta chains from one specimen sequenced in a study of beta chain features in type 1 diabetes. Findings of the study overall: All four CD4+ subsets from Type 1 diabetes patients carried moderately but significantly shorter TCRB CDR3s.

No antigen is known for these receptors. Sequenced material consisted of expressed TCRB transcripts (all of the isolated RNA was reverse transcribed). Assay used: immunoSEQ multiplex PCR; TCRdb lists only in-frame clones, some missing. The data contain about 650,000 clones, 9.5% to 15% of them singletons. Sequenced sample: naive CD4+ T cells from blood. All receptors come from a man aged 30-40 years with type 1 diabetes.

V and J are TRBV13 and TRBJ2-1, with D possibly matching TRBD1 (6 bases). The CDR3 covers 14 residues. V was shortened by 3 bases and J by 8 bases, with 14 bases between the two germline ends. Germline V gene data show CDR1 as PRHDT and CDR2 as FYEKMQ (reference sequence). CDR3 region: CASSFPQQGDEQFF. The CDR3 nucleotides read TGTGCCAGCAGCTTCCCCCAACAGGGCGATGAGCAGTTCTTC.

The chain recombines TRBV5-1 with TRBJ2-7, with a possible D match to TRBD1 (6 bases). With 4 bases removed from V and 4 bases from J, the gap between germline ends came to 12 bases. There are 13 residues in the CDR3. Germline CDR1 SGHRS, CDR2 YFSETQ. Written as DNA, the CDR3 is TGCGCCAGCAGCCCTTTAACAGGGTACGAGCAGTACTTC. Protein sequence: CASSPLTGYEQYF.

The chain couples TRBV7-9 to TRBJ1-2; 7 bases are shared with TRBD1. The V and J ends lost 5 bases and 4 bases, in that order; junction bases with no gene match: 4. Germline V lookup: CDR1 SEHNR, CDR2 FQNEAQ (reference sequence). CDR3 length equals 13 residues. DNA for the CDR3: TGTGCCAGCAGCAGCCGGGACAGCTATGGCTACACCTTC. Residues: CASSSRDSYGYTF.

This clone was found a few times. The chain links TRBV29-1 to TRBJ1-2; TRBD1 might be the D (6 bases). The V gene's germline CDR1 is SQVTM and CDR2 ANQGSEA. Trimming took off 0 bases at V and 8 bases at J, with 19 bases between the two ends. There are 15 residues in the CDR3. In nucleotides, the CDR3 is TGCAGCGTTGAAGATCCCTACACAGGGTCGGAAGGCTACACCTTC. It encodes CSVEDPYTGSEGYTF.

This rearrangement joins TRBV9 to TRBJ1-2; no definite D call. Deletions cut 0 bases from V and 3 bases from J, with 15 bases between. The germline gives CDR1 SGDLS, CDR2 YYNGEE. This CDR3 region has 16 residues. CDR3 DNA sequence: TGTGCCAGCAGCGTAGCTCGTGGCGAGTCGGACTATGGCTACACCTTC. This gives the protein CASSVARGESDYGYTF. The full variable domain, its missing parts supplied by reference TRBV9 and TRBJ1-2, is DSGVTQTPKHLITATGQRVTLRCSPRSGDLSVYWYQQSLDQGLQFLIQYYNGEERAKGNILERFSAQQFPDLHSELNLSSLELGDSALYFCASSVARGESDYGYTFGSGTRLTVV.

This clone was observed a few times. The chain joins TRBV11-2 to TRBJ1-1; a weak D match, TRBD1 (6 bases). This CDR3 is built from 12 residues. The V end lost 5 bases, the J end lost 9 bases, and 13 bases lay between the germline ends. The germline gives CDR1 SGHAT, CDR2 FQNNGV. The CDR3 is CASSPDRRQAFF. The DNA for the CDR3 is TGTGCCAGCAGCCCCGACAGGCGCCAAGCTTTCTTT.

This chain uses TRBV9 with TRBJ2-1; 9 nucleotides line up with TRBD1. This CDR3 has 13 residues. Trimming at V came to 4 bases and at J to 6 bases, leaving 2 bases not matched to a gene. Germline CDR1 is SGDLS and CDR2 is YYNGEE. The CDR3 bases are TGTGCCAGCAGCAAGACAGGGGGCAATGAGCAGTTCTTC. Translated, it gives CASSKTGGNEQFF.

This clone was seen more than once but under ten times. The genes are TRBV5-1 and TRBJ2-2, with D possibly called TRBD1 or TRBD2 (5 bases each). The germline V and J ends were trimmed by 4 bases and 1 base, with 17 bases remaining between them. The CDR3 is 17 residues long. CDR1 SGHRS and CDR2 YFSETQ come from the germline V gene. This CDR3 reads CASSLMRDGLNTGELFF. The CDR3 nucleotides are TGCGCCAGCAGCCTGATGAGGGACGGGTTGAACACCGGGGAGCTGTTTTTT.

The chain carries TRBV5-6 and TRBJ2-7; D is possibly TRBD2 (5 bases). CDR3 length: 16 residues. In germline, CDR1 is SGHDT, CDR2 YYEEEE. The V and J ends lost 2 bases and 4 bases respectively, with 19 bases between them. As DNA, the CDR3 is TGTGCCAGCAGCTTCGACCCCCCGGGCAGGACTTACGAGCAGTACTTC. Translated, it gives CASSFDPPGRTYEQYF.

This clone turned up a few times. The chain employs TRBV6-6 and TRBJ1-6; possible D gene TRBD1, 5 bases. The CDR3 spans 14 residues. V dropped 8 bases and J dropped 2 bases, with 10 bases sitting between them. Germline V gene data show CDR1 as MNHNY and CDR2 as SVGAGI (reference sequence). DNA for the CDR3: TGTGCCAGCGGCCAGGGTACCTATAATTCACCCCTCCACTTT. Residues: CASGQGTYNSPLHF.

This clone has more than one count but fewer than ten. This chain connects TRBV9 to TRBJ2-3; 8 nucleotides match TRBD1. V lost 0 bases to trimming and J lost 5 bases; unmatched junction nucleotides: 8. The CDR3 covers 16 residues. CDR1 and CDR2 from the germline V gene are SGDLS and YYNGEE. The DNA for the CDR3 is TGTGCCAGCAGCGTAGGGCCAGGGGGCGTTGGAGATACGCAGTATTTT. Translation: CASSVGPGGVGDTQYF.